This TCR beta chain was found in a study of T cell changes during pregnancy in multiple sclerosis. Germline trimming cut 5 bases from V and 2 bases from J; bases unmatched to any gene: 6. Germline V gene lookup returns CDR1 MNHEY and CDR2 SMNVEV (reference sequence). The CDR3 extends over 14 amino acids. The assay was immunoSEQ multiplex PCR, and TCRdb's table has in-frame clones only and misses some. Counted here are roughly 100,000 clones, approximately 90% occurring once; the ten biggest clones make up roughly 0.88%. This clone appeared once. This material consisted of peripheral blood, taken after pregnancy. The sequence derives from a female donor with multiple sclerosis, enrolled in a pregnancy study. This chain links TRBV27 with TRBJ2-7, with 7 bases identical to TRBD2. The CDR3 loop reads CASSPLAPPYEQYF. In DNA, the CDR3 is TGTGCCAGCAGTCCACTAGCGCCTCCCTACGAGCAGTACTTC.